Below are 31 T cell receptor beta chains sequenced from a single sample in a study of blood T cells in healthy people across ages. Then a second PCR, running about 6 to 12 cycles, was carried out with a sample-barcoded 5' primer and a J-beta primer mix. TCRdb passed the 5' RACE reads through MiXCR, listing each CDR3 protein once. The data contain 1.5 million to 2 million distinct CDR3 sequences, roughly 32% of them seen just once; the ten biggest clones take up approximately 10%. Source material: blood. These receptor sequences come from a young woman in good health.

This rearrangement joins TRBV3-1 to TRBJ1-6, with a possible D match to TRBD1 (6 bases). The germline gives CDR1 LGHDT, CDR2 YNNKEL (reference sequence). This CDR3 spans 15 amino acids. Trimming stripped 4 bases from V and 8 bases from J, with 15 bases between. CDR3 sequence: CASSPYWGLDSPLHF. CDR3 DNA sequence: TGTGCCAGCAGCCCCTACTGGGGGCTCGATTCACCCCTCCACTTT. The full variable domain, completed using reference TRBV3-1 and TRBJ1-6, is DTAVSQTPKYLVTQMGNDKSIKCEQNLGHDTMYWYKQDSKKFLKIMFSYNNKELIINETVPNRFSPKSPDKAHLNLHINSLELGDSAVYFCASSPYWGLDSPLHFGNGTRLTVT.

J is TRBJ2-7 and V is TRBV9; D is unresolved. Trimming stripped 6 bases from V and 2 bases from J, with 12 bases between. CDR3 length: 13 amino acids. The germline V gene encodes CDR1 SGDLS and CDR2 YYNGEE. CDR3: CASTPRVPYEQYF. The CDR3 DNA reads as TGTGCCAGCACTCCCCGGGTCCCCTACGAGCAGTACTTC.

Many counts were recorded for this clonotype. The V gene is TRBV12-3 or TRBV12-4, the J gene TRBJ2-7, with TRBD1 matching 9 bases. V lost 6 bases, J lost 12 bases, and 9 bases stayed unmatched. CDR3 size: 12 residues. CDR3 in amino acids: CASSLGQGGTYF. CDR3 nucleotide sequence: TGTGCCAGCAGCCTGGGACAGGGTGGTACGTACTTC.

The table lists this clonotype with many counts. The V gene is TRBV29-1, the J gene TRBJ2-7, with D perhaps matching TRBD1 (6 bases). The CDR3 totals 13 residues. Germline CDR1 and CDR2: SQVTM and ANQGSEA. The V end was cut by 0 bases, the J end by 0 bases, with 6 bases between. The CDR3 bases are TGCAGCGTTGAAGAACAGGGCTCCTACGAGCAGTACTTC. Its protein is CSVEEQGSYEQYF.

The sample holds many counts of this clonotype. For the CDR3, the DNA is TGCGCCAGCAGCCAAGTCTTTGGGACTCCTCAGCAGTATTTT. Amino acid sequence: CASSQVFGTPQQYF. The chain is built from TRBV4-1 and TRBJ2-3, with D tentatively TRBD2 (6 bases). This CDR3 region has 14 residues. In germline, CDR1 is MGHRA, CDR2 YSYEKL. The V and J ends lost 1 base and 11 bases respectively, with 16 bases between them.

This chain uses TRBV28 with TRBJ1-2; D is ambiguous. V was pared by 5 bases and J by 6 bases, with 10 bases between. Germline CDR1 is MDHEN and CDR2 is SYDVKM. The length of the CDR3 is 12 residues. The CDR3: CASSTPGHGYTF. Here the CDR3 DNA reads TGTGCCAGCAGTACCCCCGGCCATGGCTACACCTTC.

The chain uses TRBV4-2 and TRBJ1-2, with unresolved D. The germline CDR1 and CDR2 sequences are LGHNA and YNFKEQ. V was trimmed by 1 base and J by 0 bases, leaving 18 bases between them. The CDR3 is 18 amino acids. The CDR3 protein is CASSQGPDINSANYGYTF. CDR3 nucleotide sequence: TGTGCCAGCAGCCAAGGGCCAGACATTAACTCAGCTAACTATGGCTACACCTTC.

The J gene is TRBJ2-7, the V gene TRBV6-6, with D possibly matching TRBD2 (6 bases). Between the trimmed V and J ends, which lost 4 bases and 3 bases, there was a span of 13 bases. Looked up from germline, CDR1 is MNHNY and CDR2 is SVGAGI (reference sequence). This CDR3 has 14 residues. CDR3 DNA sequence: TGTGCCAGCAGTTTCCGGGACTCCAACTACGAGCAGTACTTC. Translation gives CASSFRDSNYEQYF.

This clonotype came up a few times. CDR3 sequence reads: CASSTGTTRTDTQYF. The CDR3 DNA follows: TGTGCCAGCAGTACCGGGACTACCCGCACAGATACGCAGTATTTT. V gene TRBV2 combines with J gene TRBJ2-3; 7 bases agree with TRBD2. This CDR3 has 15 amino acids. Germline-derived CDR1 and CDR2 are SNHLY and FYNNEI. The V gene end was trimmed by 5 bases and the J gene end by 1 base; junction bases not matched to a gene: 6.

The chain recombines TRBV5-1 with TRBJ2-1, with D perhaps TRBD1 (6 bases). V was pared by 4 bases and J by 9 bases, with 23 bases between. Germline V gene lookup returns CDR1 SGHRS and CDR2 YFSETQ. This CDR3 has 16 residues. The CDR3 region is CASSRDSGQSRGEQFF. Here the CDR3 DNA reads TGCGCCAGCAGCAGAGACTCGGGACAATCAAGGGGTGAGCAGTTCTTC.

V is TRBV12-3 or TRBV12-4 and J is TRBJ2-1; 9 bases line up with TRBD1. The V gene end was trimmed by 3 bases and the J gene end by 5 bases; junction bases not matched to a gene: 8. This CDR3 spans 16 amino acids. The CDR3 sequence is CASSFGVGQGDNEQFF. The CDR3 coding sequence is TGTGCCAGCAGTTTCGGTGTGGGACAGGGAGACAATGAGCAGTTCTTC.

A remark on this clonotype: At one end the junction does not follow the germline gene, possibly because of a read error. The chain couples TRBV20-1 to TRBJ1-1; D remains unclear. Germline lookup yields CDR1 DFQATT and CDR2 SNEGSKA (reference sequence). The CDR3 covers 12 residues. In DNA form, the CDR3 reads TGCAGTGCGAGAGGTACATACACTGAAGCTTTCTTT. The encoded protein is CSARGTYTEAFF.

The genes are TRBV4-1 and TRBJ1-3, with TRBD1 identical over 10 bases. V gave up 1 base and J gave up 4 bases; unmatched junction bases: 7. The CDR3 consists of 17 residues. CDR1 is MGHRA, CDR2 YSYEKL, per germline. The CDR3 loop reads CASSQGRQGAGGNTIYF. The CDR3, as DNA: TGCGCCAGCAGCCAAGGTCGACAGGGGGCTGGAGGAAACACCATATATTTT.

This clonotype was detected many times. The rearrangement uses TRBV30 and TRBJ2-1; the D call may be TRBD1 or TRBD2 (5 bases each). This CDR3 has 16 amino acids. Germline CDR1 reads GTSNPN; CDR2 reads SVGIG (reference sequence). The germline V and J ends were trimmed by 3 bases and 0 bases, with 15 bases remaining between them. In DNA, the CDR3 is TGTGCCTGGAGGGGAGAGGGGATGAGCTCCTACAATGAGCAGTTCTTC. The encoded protein is CAWRGEGMSSYNEQFF.

This clonotype was recorded at least ten times. The chain links TRBV3-1 to TRBJ2-7; 8 nucleotides agree with TRBD2. Germline CDR1 reads LGHDT; CDR2 reads YNNKEL (reference sequence). This CDR3 region has 14 residues. V trimming: 3 bases; J trimming: 4 bases; junction bases outside the gene matches: 5. This chain's CDR3 is CASSQAGGFYEQYF. As DNA, the CDR3 is TGTGCCAGCAGCCAGGCGGGGGGATTTTACGAGCAGTACTTC.

The chain combines TRBV9 with TRBJ2-1; TRBD2 aligns across 14 bases. After removal of 3 bases from V and 10 bases from J, the junction contained 9 bases not matched to a gene. Germline loops: CDR1 SGDLS, CDR2 YYNGEE. This CDR3 has 16 residues. The CDR3: CASSDGTSGGLDEQFF. DNA of the CDR3: TGTGCCAGCAGCGACGGGACTAGCGGGGGACTGGACGAGCAGTTCTTC. Supplemented by reference TRBV9 and TRBJ2-1, the full variable domain reads DSGVTQTPKHLITATGQRVTLRCSPRSGDLSVYWYQQSLDQGLQFLIQYYNGEERAKGNILERFSAQQFPDLHSELNLSSLELGDSALYFCASSDGTSGGLDEQFFGPGTRLTVL.

Details on this clonotype: A read error may account for a junction end that differs from germline. V gene TRBV14 combines with J gene TRBJ2-5, with 7 bases matching TRBD1. CDR3 length: 14 residues. The germline gives CDR1 SGHDN, CDR2 FVKESK. The CDR3, as DNA: TGTGCCAGCAGCCAAGTGACAGGGTTCGAGATCCAGTACTTC. Translated: CASSQVTGFEIQYF.

A remark on this clonotype: At one of its ends the junction is not consistent with the germline gene, which may arise from a read error. V is TRBV7-3 and J is TRBJ2-3; the match to TRBD1 covers 7 bases. The CDR3 consists of 15 residues. Germline-derived CDR1 and CDR2 are SGHTA and FQGTGA. The CDR3 DNA sequence: TGTGCCGGCAGCTTATTGGGGACAGGCACAGATACGCAGTATTTT. Protein sequence: CAGSLLGTGTDTQYF.

This clonotype came up once. This chain links TRBV18 with TRBJ1-5, with a tentative D call TRBD1 (5 bases). The CDR3 contains 14 residues. Trimming took 4 bases from V and 6 from J, leaving 13 bases between them. Germline V gene data show CDR1 as KGHSH and CDR2 as LQKENI. Written as DNA, the CDR3 is TGTGCCAGCTCACAGGGGCGGTATGGTCAGCCCCAGCATTTT. This encodes CASSQGRYGQPQHF.

The sample holds many counts of this clonotype. The CDR3 DNA follows: TGTGCCAGCAGCTTAGATGGTTCCGCGTGGGATGGCTACACCTTC. This gives the protein CASSLDGSAWDGYTF. The chain carries TRBV7-2 and TRBJ1-2; no clear D. The CDR3 has 15 amino acids. V gave up 1 base and J gave up 6 bases, with 15 bases separating them. Germline assignment: CDR1 SGHTA and CDR2 FQGNSA. The whole variable domain, remainder taken from reference TRBV7-2 and TRBJ1-2, is GAGVSQSPSNKVTEKGKDVELRCDPISGHTALYWYRQSLGQGLEFLIYFQGNSAPDKSGLPSDRFSAERTGGSVSTLTIQRTQQEDSAVYLCASSLDGSAWDGYTFGSGTRLTVV.

The CDR3 protein is CASSRSGTTFYGYTF. In nucleotides, the CDR3 is TGTGCCAGCAGTCGGAGTGGGACGACGTTCTATGGCTACACCTTC. The chain recombines TRBV6-1 with TRBJ1-2; perhaps TRBD1 as D (5 bases). Trimming shortened V by 5 bases and J by 4 bases, and 17 bases separated the two germline ends. The length of the CDR3 is 15 residues. Per the germline V gene, CDR1 is MNHNS and CDR2 is SASEGT.

V and J are TRBV28 and TRBJ2-7, with 8 bases fitting TRBD2. Germline assignment: CDR1 MDHEN and CDR2 SYDVKM. V gave up 4 bases and J gave up 2 bases; unmatched junction bases: 7. The CDR3 contains 15 residues. Written as DNA, the CDR3 is TGTGCCAGCAGTTGGGGGGGACTAGTCCCCTACGAGCAGTACTTC. Residues: CASSWGGLVPYEQYF.

This clonotype was picked up a small number of times. This chain joins TRBV2 and TRBJ1-2; D may be TRBD1 (6 bases). V was shortened by 3 bases and J by 4 bases, with 12 bases between the two germline ends. This CDR3 contains 14 residues. Germline assignment: CDR1 SNHLY and CDR2 FYNNEI. CDR3 DNA: TGTGCCAGCAGTGAGGACAGCGGGGGCTATGGCTACACCTTC. It specifies CASSEDSGGYGYTF.

A word on this clonotype: The junction and the germline gene differ at one end; a read error may be behind it. CDR3 DNA: TGTGCCAGCAGGGACAGACTAAAAGAGGCCCAGTACTTC. Its protein product is CASRDRLKEAQYF. This sequence joins TRBV11-2 and TRBJ2-5; D is perhaps TRBD1 (6 bases). The CDR3 is 13 residues long. In germline, CDR1 is SGHAT, CDR2 FQNNGV. Variable domain in full (rest from reference TRBV11-2 and TRBJ2-5): EAGVAQSPRYKIIEKRQSVAFWCNPISGHATLYWYQQILGQGPKLLIQFQNNGVVDDSQLPKDRFSAERLKGVDSTLKIQPAKLEDSAVYLCASRDRLKEAQYFGPGTRLLVL.

The chain is built from TRBV12-3 or TRBV12-4 and TRBJ1-4; no clear D gene. This CDR3 has 15 residues. The V end lost 1 base, the J end lost 1 base, and 7 bases lay between the germline ends. The CDR3 spells CASSLDEVTNEKLFF. In DNA, the CDR3 is TGTGCCAGCAGTTTAGATGAAGTAACTAATGAAAAACTGTTTTTT.

A few counts support this clonotype. The chain links TRBV3-1 to TRBJ1-2; TRBD1 agrees at 12 bases. Unmatched junction bases numbered 6, after V lost 11 bases and J lost 2 bases. Germline lookup yields CDR1 LGHDT and CDR2 YNNKEL (reference sequence). The CDR3 covers 14 residues. CDR3 loop: CALTGTGGNYGYTF. CDR3 sequence (DNA): TGTGCCCTTACCGGGACAGGGGGCAACTATGGCTACACCTTC.

The V call is TRBV7-9, the J call TRBJ2-3; D tentatively fits TRBD1 or TRBD2 (5 bases each). The CDR3 runs to 15 residues. Trimming cost V 1 base and J 2 bases, with 10 bases left between them. The germline V gene has CDR1 SEHNR and CDR2 FQNEAQ (reference sequence). The CDR3, as DNA: TGTGCCAGCAGCTTAGTGGGGCTAGCCACAGATACGCAGTATTTT. It specifies CASSLVGLATDTQYF.

The CDR3 sequence: CASSSDTSNYGYTF. The CDR3, as DNA: TGTGCCAGCAGCTCAGACACTTCTAACTATGGCTACACCTTC. The rearrangement links TRBV7-9 to TRBJ1-2; D gene ambiguous. Germline CDR1 SEHNR, CDR2 FQNEAQ (reference sequence). Trimming took 4 bases from V and 0 from J, leaving 9 bases between them. The CDR3 loop spans 14 amino acids.

This clonotype was detected ten times or more. This chain connects TRBV18 to TRBJ2-3; TRBD2 matches 8 bases. Germline loops: CDR1 KGHSH, CDR2 LQKENI. This CDR3 contains 16 residues. J was trimmed by 5 bases and V by 3 bases; bases with no gene match: 10. In DNA form, the CDR3 reads TGTGCCAGCTCACCGCGGGGGGCGGGCGGTGAAGATACGCAGTATTTT. Residues: CASSPRGAGGEDTQYF.

This clonotype occurred a few times. This chain uses TRBV6-5 with TRBJ2-7; 8 bases are a match to TRBD2. Germline CDR1 is MNHEY and CDR2 is SVGAGI. J gave up 9 bases and V 4 bases, and 26 bases lay outside the gene matches. CDR3 length: 19 residues. The CDR3 here is CASSSAVLGGTRVDFGQYF. The DNA of the CDR3 is TGTGCCAGCAGTTCCGCCGTCCTTGGAGGGACTAGGGTCGACTTCGGGCAGTACTTC.

This clonotype was recorded a few times. V and J are TRBV9 and TRBJ1-2; 7 bases line up with TRBD1. Germline V gene sequence: CDR1 SGDLS, CDR2 YYNGEE. V lost 5 bases and J lost 0; bases outside the gene matches: 7. The CDR3 totals 15 residues. The CDR3 nucleotides are TGTGCCAGCAGTGGCCCGGGACAGCCTAACTATGGCTACACCTTC. Translation gives CASSGPGQPNYGYTF.